This T cell receptor beta chain came from a study of shared clonotypes between healthy human individuals. CDR1 SGHRS and CDR2 YFSETQ come from the germline V gene. This CDR3 contains 17 residues. V lost 0 bases and J lost 4; bases outside the gene matches: 7. With respect to this clone: Its specificity is unknown.

Study results and caveats: Rarefaction exposed incomplete sorted-subset sequencing despite large depth. Measured sharing among donors was expected to vary with sequencing depth.

Assay used: immunoSEQ multiplex PCR; TCRdb lists only in-frame clones, some missing. This table has about 1.4 million clones, roughly 96% appearing once. This clonotype was sampled from a man aged 25 to 45 in good health. Material: naive CD4+ T cells sorted from blood. Subset: CD45RA+ positively selected. The chain couples TRBV5-1 to TRBJ2-5; 12 nucleotides align to TRBD2. Here the CDR3 reads CASSLALAGGPLETQYF. The DNA for the CDR3 is TGCGCCAGCAGCTTGGCCCTAGCGGGAGGGCCTTTAGAGACCCAGTACTTC.